The present T cell receptor (beta chain) was sequenced within a study of blood T cell repertoires in COVID-19. Across the whole study: Collection of acute and convalescent COVID-19 samples took place in the United States, Italy and Spain. Nucleic acid was either cDNA or gDNA, and it came from T cells, B-cell-depleted T cells, or PBMCs.

Original processing notes: Amplification with reference gene primers provided the estimates of nucleated cell counts. Profiling relied on immunoSEQ multiplex PCR, and the TCRdb table lists in-frame clones only, not all of them. Clone size and the V and J calls come from that table; the DNA yielded D and trimming. The table lists about 120,000 clones, 60% to 80% of them singletons, with 5.5% in the top ten. The CDR3 has 15 residues. V trimming: 2 bases; J trimming: 9 bases; junction bases outside the gene matches: 8. Germline V CDR1 and CDR2: MNHEY, SVGAGI. This receptor was obtained from a man in his sixties with acute or convalescent COVID-19. The J gene is TRBJ2-1, the V gene TRBV6-5, with 9 bases identical to TRBD1. The specimen was peripheral blood. Here the CDR3 reads CASSYKGQGSSEQFF. CDR3 nucleotide sequence: TGTGCCAGCAGTTACAAGGGACAGGGATCGAGTGAGCAGTTCTTC.